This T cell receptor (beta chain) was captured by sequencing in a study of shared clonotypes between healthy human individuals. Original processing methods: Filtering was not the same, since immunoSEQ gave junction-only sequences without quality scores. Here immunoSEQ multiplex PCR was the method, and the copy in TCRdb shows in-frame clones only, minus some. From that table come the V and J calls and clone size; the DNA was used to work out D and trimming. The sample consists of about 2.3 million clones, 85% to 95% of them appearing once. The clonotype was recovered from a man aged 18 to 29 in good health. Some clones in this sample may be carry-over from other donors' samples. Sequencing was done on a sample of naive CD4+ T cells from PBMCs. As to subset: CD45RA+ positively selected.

CDR3 DNA: TGTGCCAGCAGCGATCGGACAGTGAGCGGGGAGCTGTTTTTT. This codes for CASSDRTVSGELFF. This chain uses TRBV9 with TRBJ2-2; D may be TRBD1 (6 bases). The germline V gene encodes CDR1 SGDLS and CDR2 YYNGEE. V lost 3 bases and J lost 7, with 13 bases in between. The CDR3 consists of 14 residues.